The 20 T cell receptor beta chains reported below all come from one sample, sequenced in a study of identifying expanded T cells in peripheral blood. The table came from immunoSEQ multiplex PCR; TCRdb's copy has only in-frame clones and leaves some out. Among 100,000 to 150,000 clones listed, over 65% were seen once. Material for sequencing was blood. These receptors were taken from a person aged 18 to 70 in good health.

The rearrangement uses TRBV7-9 and TRBJ2-2; 11 bases line up with TRBD1. This CDR3 has 16 amino acids. Germline V gives CDR1 SEHNR, CDR2 FQNEAQ (reference sequence). The V segment lost 3 bases and the J segment 7 bases; nucleotides outside the gene matches: 7. This CDR3 reads CASSFGGQGAIGELFF. The CDR3 region has the DNA TGTGCCAGCAGCTTCGGAGGACAGGGGGCAATCGGGGAGCTGTTTTTT.

This clone was seen ten or more times. The J gene is TRBJ1-4, the V gene TRBV2, with D tentatively TRBD1 (6 bases). CDR3 size: 15 residues. Germline V lookup: CDR1 SNHLY, CDR2 FYNNEI. Between the trimmed V and J ends, which lost 5 bases and 1 base, there was a span of 11 bases. The CDR3: CASSIEGGTNEKLFF. The CDR3 DNA is TGTGCCAGCAGTATAGAGGGGGGAACTAATGAAAAACTGTTTTTT.

V gene TRBV6-1 combines with J gene TRBJ1-1; TRBD1 is a possible D gene (6 bases). The germline V gene has CDR1 MNHNS and CDR2 SASEGT. The CDR3 covers 13 residues. Trimming removed 5 bases at V and 1 base at J, with 8 bases between. CDR3 sequence reads: CASSWTENTEAFF. The DNA for the CDR3 is TGTGCCAGCAGTTGGACAGAGAACACTGAAGCTTTCTTT.

The V and J genes are TRBV5-1 and TRBJ1-4; D is perhaps TRBD1 (5 bases). Germline CDR1 is SGHRS and CDR2 is YFSETQ. V lost 3 bases, J lost 10 bases, and 19 bases lay in between. This CDR3 has 15 residues. CDR3 bases: TGCGCCAGCAGCTCGACCCGGGGGTCGTCTGCAAAACTGTTTTTT. Its translation: CASSSTRGSSAKLFF.

The chain carries TRBV18 and TRBJ1-2, with 7 bases identical to TRBD1. The V and J ends lost 2 bases and 4 bases, in that order; junction bases with no gene match: 7. The germline CDR1 and CDR2 sequences are KGHSH and LQKENI. This CDR3 has 15 residues. The CDR3 DNA is TGTGCCAGCTCACCATCCCTGGGACAGCTCTATGGCTACACCTTC. Protein: CASSPSLGQLYGYTF.

The J gene is TRBJ1-3, the V gene TRBV2; TRBD1 aligns across 7 bases. Germline values: CDR1 SNHLY, CDR2 FYNNEI. The CDR3 covers 18 residues. With 6 bases clipped from V and 0 bases from J, the junction kept 14 bases outside the gene matches. The CDR3, as DNA: TGTGCCAGCAGGGCTACTCCGGGACAGATAATCTCTGGAAACACCATATATTTT. Its translation: CASRATPGQIISGNTIYF.

The table lists this clone with a few counts. The chain links TRBV7-9 to TRBJ1-6, with no clear D. Germline loops: CDR1 SEHNR, CDR2 FQNEAQ (reference sequence). V was cut by 2 bases and J by 10 bases, with 9 bases left in between. The CDR3 sequence is 13 residues long. CDR3 sequence: CASSLREFSPLHF. CDR3 bases: TGTGCCAGCAGCTTAAGGGAGTTCTCACCCCTCCACTTT. The complete variable domain, with remaining parts taken from reference TRBV7-9 and TRBJ1-6, reads DTGVSQNPRHKITKRGQNVTFRCDPISEHNRLYWYRQTLGQGPEFLTYFQNEAQLEKSRLLSDRFSAERPKGSFSTLEIQRTEQGDSAMYLCASSLREFSPLHFGNGTRLTVT.

The genes are TRBV5-1 and TRBJ1-2; possibly TRBD1 for D (5 bases). From germline, CDR1 is SGHRS and CDR2 YFSETQ. V lost 0 bases and J 2 bases, leaving 14 bases between the germline ends. The CDR3 is 16 amino acids. The CDR3: CASSLGDLTGNYGYTF. In nucleotides, the CDR3 is TGCGCCAGCAGCTTGGGGGACCTGACGGGAAACTATGGCTACACCTTC.

J is TRBJ1-3 and V is TRBV1. TRBV1 is recorded as a pseudogene. The CDR3 runs to 16 residues. CDR3 residues: CTSSHISPIGGNTIYF. The CDR3 bases are TGCACCAGCAGCCATATTTCCCCCATAGGTGGAAACACCATATATTTT.

This clone was detected once. The chain links TRBV30 to TRBJ1-5, with a tentative D call TRBD1 (6 bases). CDR3 size: 13 residues. From germline, CDR1 is GTSNPN and CDR2 SVGIG (reference sequence). The V end was cut by 3 bases, the J end by 4 bases, with 10 bases between. The CDR3 here is CAWSLGGNQPQHF. The CDR3 DNA follows: TGTGCCTGGAGCCTAGGGGGTAATCAGCCCCAGCATTTT.

V and J are TRBV27 and TRBJ1-1; 11 bases match TRBD1. J was trimmed by 5 bases and V by 6 bases; bases with no gene match: 11. The CDR3 is 16 amino acids. Per germline, CDR1 MNHEY and CDR2 SMNVEV (reference sequence). This CDR3 reads CASRSGTGGFRTEAFF. CDR3 DNA sequence: TGTGCCAGCAGGTCCGGGACAGGGGGATTTAGAACTGAAGCTTTCTTT.

The chain recombines TRBV15 with TRBJ1-2; 7 bases match TRBD1. Germline CDR1 and CDR2: LNHNV and YYDKDF (reference sequence). V shed 1 base and J 2 bases; nucleotides not matched to a gene: 4. The CDR3 spans 15 residues. The CDR3 loop reads CATSRVEGANYGYTF. In DNA, the CDR3 is TGTGCCACCAGCAGAGTGGAGGGGGCAAACTATGGCTACACCTTC.

The chain couples TRBV7-9 to TRBJ1-1, with a weak D call TRBD1 (6 bases). Trimming left V 6 bases short and J 1 base short, with 12 bases between. The CDR3 is 14 amino acids. Germline CDR1 SEHNR, CDR2 FQNEAQ (reference sequence). CDR3 nucleotides: TGTGCCAGCAGACAAACAGGGACGAACACTGAAGCTTTCTTT. This translates into CASRQTGTNTEAFF.

This chain connects TRBV14 to TRBJ2-2; the D is unclear. This CDR3 contains 13 residues. The V and J ends lost 0 bases and 6 bases respectively, with 5 bases between them. CDR1 SGHDN and CDR2 FVKESK come from the germline V gene. The CDR3, as DNA: TGTGCCAGCAGCCAAGATGTTGCCGGGGAGCTGTTTTTT. Encoded protein: CASSQDVAGELFF.

This clone showed up just a few times. The V call is TRBV6-5, the J call TRBJ1-3; tentatively, D is TRBD1 (5 bases). The CDR3 runs to 14 residues. Between the trimmed V and J ends, which lost 5 bases and 6 bases, there was a span of 14 bases. Germline CDR1 reads MNHEY; CDR2 reads SVGAGI. The CDR3 bases are TGTGCCAGCAGTACCGGGACCGTACAAAACACCATATATTTT. This sequence encodes CASSTGTVQNTIYF.

V gene TRBV4-1 combines with J gene TRBJ1-1; D is ambiguous. This CDR3 has 16 amino acids. The V and J ends lost 3 bases and 0 bases respectively, with 14 bases between them. The V gene's germline CDR1 is MGHRA and CDR2 YSYEKL. CDR3: CASSHPPRAMNTEAFF. The CDR3 nucleotides read TGCGCCAGCAGCCATCCCCCGAGGGCTATGAACACTGAAGCTTTCTTT.

J is TRBJ2-7 and V is TRBV9; D might be TRBD2 (6 bases). CDR3 length: 14 residues. Between the trimmed V and J ends, which lost 0 bases and 2 bases, there was a span of 9 bases. Germline CDR1 SGDLS, CDR2 YYNGEE. As DNA, the CDR3 is TGTGCCAGCAGCGTAGGCGGGGAGCCCTACGAGCAGTACTTC. It yields the protein CASSVGGEPYEQYF. Together with reference TRBV9 and TRBJ2-7, the CDR3 gives the full variable domain: DSGVTQTPKHLITATGQRVTLRCSPRSGDLSVYWYQQSLDQGLQFLIQYYNGEERAKGNILERFSAQQFPDLHSELNLSSLELGDSALYFCASSVGGEPYEQYFGPGTRLTVT.

This chain joins TRBV6-1 and TRBJ1-1; D gene ambiguous. Germline CDR1 and CDR2: MNHNS and SASEGT. The CDR3 contains 14 residues. Trimming removed 8 bases from V and 1 base from J, with 14 bases in between. CDR3 amino acids: CASSPKGRNTEAFF. DNA of the CDR3: TGTGCCAGCTCGCCGAAAGGGAGGAACACTGAAGCTTTCTTT.

This clone was seen only once. The chain employs TRBV9 and TRBJ1-2; TRBD1 might be the D (6 bases). V lost 0 bases and J 4 bases, leaving 7 bases between the germline ends. Looked up from germline, CDR1 is SGDLS and CDR2 is YYNGEE. There are 13 residues in the CDR3. CDR3 in amino acids: CASSVATGYGYTF. For the CDR3, the DNA is TGTGCCAGCAGCGTAGCGACAGGCTATGGCTACACCTTC.

The chain links TRBV2 to TRBJ2-3; TRBD1 agrees at 9 bases. Germline lookup yields CDR1 SNHLY and CDR2 FYNNEI. V lost 11 bases to trimming and J lost 0 bases; unmatched junction nucleotides: 6. This CDR3 contains 14 residues. The CDR3 sequence is CAGTGGLSTDTQYF. Written as DNA, the CDR3 is TGTGCCGGCACAGGGGGCCTTAGCACAGATACGCAGTATTTT.